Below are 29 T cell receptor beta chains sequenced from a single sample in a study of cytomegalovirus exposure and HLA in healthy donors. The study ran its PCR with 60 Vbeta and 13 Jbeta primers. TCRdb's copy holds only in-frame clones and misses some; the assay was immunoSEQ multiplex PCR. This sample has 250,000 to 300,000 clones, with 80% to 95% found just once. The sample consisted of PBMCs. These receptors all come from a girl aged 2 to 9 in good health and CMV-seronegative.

The CDR3, as DNA: TGTGCCTGGAACAGTCAGGGGGCGTTGTACGAGCAGTACTTC. This translates into CAWNSQGALYEQYF. V is TRBV30 and J is TRBJ2-7; 8 nucleotides align to TRBD1. The CDR3 spans 14 residues. Germline trimming cut 4 bases from V and 4 bases from J; bases unmatched to any gene: 9. The V gene's germline CDR1 is GTSNPN and CDR2 SVGIG (reference sequence).

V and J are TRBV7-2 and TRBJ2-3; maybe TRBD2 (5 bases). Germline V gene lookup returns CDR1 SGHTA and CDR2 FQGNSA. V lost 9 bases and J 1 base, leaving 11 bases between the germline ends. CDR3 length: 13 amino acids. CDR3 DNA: TGTGCCAGGAGGGATGGGGGCACAGATACGCAGTATTTT. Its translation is CARRDGGTDTQYF.

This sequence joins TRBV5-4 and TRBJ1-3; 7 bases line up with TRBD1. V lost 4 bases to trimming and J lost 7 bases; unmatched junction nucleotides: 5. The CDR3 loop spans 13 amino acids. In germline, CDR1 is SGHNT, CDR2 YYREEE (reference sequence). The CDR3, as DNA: TGTGCCAGCAGCGGCCCACAGGGGAACACCATATATTTT. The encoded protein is CASSGPQGNTIYF.

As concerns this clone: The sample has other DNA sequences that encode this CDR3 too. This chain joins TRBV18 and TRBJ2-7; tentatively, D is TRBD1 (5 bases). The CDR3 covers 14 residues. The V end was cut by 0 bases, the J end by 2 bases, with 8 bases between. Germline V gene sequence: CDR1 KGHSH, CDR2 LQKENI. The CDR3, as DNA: TGTGCCAGCTCACCACCGGCAGGGACCTACGAGCAGTACTTC. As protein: CASSPPAGTYEQYF.

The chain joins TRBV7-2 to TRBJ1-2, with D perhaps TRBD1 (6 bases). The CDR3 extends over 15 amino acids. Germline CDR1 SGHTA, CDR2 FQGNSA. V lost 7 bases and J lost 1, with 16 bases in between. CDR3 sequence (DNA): TGTGCCAGCAATTTGAGAGGGGGGGTTAACTATGGCTACACCTTC. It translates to CASNLRGGVNYGYTF.

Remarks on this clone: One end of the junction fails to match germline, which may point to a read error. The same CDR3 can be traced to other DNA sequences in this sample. CDR3 coding DNA: TGTGCCAGCAGAAACAGGGCCTACAATTCACCCCTCCACTTT. Its translation: CASRNRAYNSPLHF. This rearrangement joins TRBV2 to TRBJ1-6; a weak D match, TRBD1 (6 bases). CDR1 is SNHLY and CDR2 is FYNNEI in the germline V gene. The length of the CDR3 is 14 residues.

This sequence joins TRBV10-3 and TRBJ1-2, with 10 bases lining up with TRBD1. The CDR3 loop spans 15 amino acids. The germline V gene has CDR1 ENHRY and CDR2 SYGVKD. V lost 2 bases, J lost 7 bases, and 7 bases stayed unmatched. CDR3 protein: CAISELLDRGRGYTF. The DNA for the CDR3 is TGTGCCATCAGTGAGCTCTTAGACAGGGGGCGTGGCTACACCTTC.

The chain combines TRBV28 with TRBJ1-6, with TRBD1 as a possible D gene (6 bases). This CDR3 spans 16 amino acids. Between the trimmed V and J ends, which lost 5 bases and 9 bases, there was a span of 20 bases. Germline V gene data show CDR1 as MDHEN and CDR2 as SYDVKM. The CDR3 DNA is TGTGCCAGCAGTGAGAGGTGGGGGGGCATTGCTTCACCCCTCCACTTT. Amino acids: CASSERWGGIASPLHF.

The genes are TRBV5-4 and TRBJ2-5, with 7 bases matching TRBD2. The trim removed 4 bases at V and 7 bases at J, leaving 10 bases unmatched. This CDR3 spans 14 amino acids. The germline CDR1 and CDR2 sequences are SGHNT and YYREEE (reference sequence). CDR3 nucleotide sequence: TGTGCCAGCAGCCGCGGGGACTACCAAAGGACCCAGTACTTC. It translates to CASSRGDYQRTQYF.

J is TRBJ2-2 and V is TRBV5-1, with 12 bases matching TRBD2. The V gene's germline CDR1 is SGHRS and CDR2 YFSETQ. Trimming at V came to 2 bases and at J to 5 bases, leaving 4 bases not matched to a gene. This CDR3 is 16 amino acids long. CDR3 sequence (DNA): TGCGCCAGCAGCTTAACTAGCGGGAGGAAAACCGGGGAGCTGTTTTTT. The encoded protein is CASSLTSGRKTGELFF.

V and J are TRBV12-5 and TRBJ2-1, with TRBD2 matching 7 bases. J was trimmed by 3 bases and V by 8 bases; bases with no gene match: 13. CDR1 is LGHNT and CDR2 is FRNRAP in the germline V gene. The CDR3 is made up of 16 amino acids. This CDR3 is CASLGWEGRVYNEQFF. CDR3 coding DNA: TGTGCTAGTTTGGGATGGGAGGGCCGTGTCTACAATGAGCAGTTCTTC.

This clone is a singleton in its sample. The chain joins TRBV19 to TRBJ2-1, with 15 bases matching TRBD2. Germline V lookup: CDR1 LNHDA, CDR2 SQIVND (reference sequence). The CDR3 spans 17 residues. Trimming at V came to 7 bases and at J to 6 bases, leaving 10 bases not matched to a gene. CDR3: CASMGTSGRLSPNEQFF. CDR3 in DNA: TGTGCCAGTATGGGGACTAGCGGGAGGCTTTCCCCCAATGAGCAGTTCTTC.

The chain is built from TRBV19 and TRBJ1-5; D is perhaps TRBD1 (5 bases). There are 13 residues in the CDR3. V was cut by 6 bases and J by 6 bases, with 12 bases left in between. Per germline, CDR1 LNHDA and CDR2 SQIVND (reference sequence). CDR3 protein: CASRIQGLQPQHF. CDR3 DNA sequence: TGTGCCAGTAGGATCCAGGGCCTTCAGCCCCAGCATTTT.

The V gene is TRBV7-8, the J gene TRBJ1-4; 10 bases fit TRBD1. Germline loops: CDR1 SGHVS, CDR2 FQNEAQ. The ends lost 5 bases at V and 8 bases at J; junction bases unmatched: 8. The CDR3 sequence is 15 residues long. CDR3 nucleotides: TGTGCCAGCAGCCTTTTCGGGACAGGGGTCGAAAAACTGTTTTTT. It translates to CASSLFGTGVEKLFF.

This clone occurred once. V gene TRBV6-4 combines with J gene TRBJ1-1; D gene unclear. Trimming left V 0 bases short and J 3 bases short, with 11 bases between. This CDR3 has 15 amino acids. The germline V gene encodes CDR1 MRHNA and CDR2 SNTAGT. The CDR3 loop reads CASSDSPGGHTEAFF. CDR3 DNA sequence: TGTGCCAGCAGTGACTCACCGGGAGGCCACACTGAAGCTTTCTTT.

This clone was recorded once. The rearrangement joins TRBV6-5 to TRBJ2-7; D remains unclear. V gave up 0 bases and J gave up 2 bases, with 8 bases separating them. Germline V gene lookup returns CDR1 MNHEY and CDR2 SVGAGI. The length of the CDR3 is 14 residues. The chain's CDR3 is CASSYSGSTYEQYF. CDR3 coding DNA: TGTGCCAGCAGTTACTCGGGCAGCACCTACGAGCAGTACTTC.

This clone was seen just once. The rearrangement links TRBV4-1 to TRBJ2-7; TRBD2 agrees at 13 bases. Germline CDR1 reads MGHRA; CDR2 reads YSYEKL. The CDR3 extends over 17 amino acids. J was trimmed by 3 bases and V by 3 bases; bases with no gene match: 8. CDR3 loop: CASSQGVGTSGIYEQYF. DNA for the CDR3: TGCGCCAGCAGCCAGGGAGTAGGGACTAGCGGGATCTACGAGCAGTACTTC.

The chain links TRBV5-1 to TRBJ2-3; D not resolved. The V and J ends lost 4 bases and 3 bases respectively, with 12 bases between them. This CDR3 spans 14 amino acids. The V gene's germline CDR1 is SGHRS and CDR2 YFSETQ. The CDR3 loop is CASSEDPGTDTQYF. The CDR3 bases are TGCGCCAGCAGCGAGGATCCGGGTACAGATACGCAGTATTTT.

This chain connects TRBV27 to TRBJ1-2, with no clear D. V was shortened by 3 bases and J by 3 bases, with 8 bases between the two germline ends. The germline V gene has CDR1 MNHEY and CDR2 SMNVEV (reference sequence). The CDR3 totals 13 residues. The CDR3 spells CASSLGSHYGYTF. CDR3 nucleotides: TGTGCCAGCAGTTTGGGCAGTCACTATGGCTACACCTTC.

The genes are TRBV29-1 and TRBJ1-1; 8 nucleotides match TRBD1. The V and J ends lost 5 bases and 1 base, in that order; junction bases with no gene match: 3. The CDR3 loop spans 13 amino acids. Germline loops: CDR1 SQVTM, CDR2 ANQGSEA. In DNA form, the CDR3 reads TGCAGCGTTCCCGGGACAGGGAACACTGAAGCTTTCTTT. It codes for CSVPGTGNTEAFF.

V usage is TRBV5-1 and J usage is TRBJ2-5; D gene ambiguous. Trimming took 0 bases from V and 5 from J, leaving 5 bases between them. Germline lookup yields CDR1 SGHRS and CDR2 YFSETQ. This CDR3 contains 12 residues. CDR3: CASSLASETQYF. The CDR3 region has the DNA TGCGCCAGCAGCTTGGCCAGTGAGACCCAGTACTTC. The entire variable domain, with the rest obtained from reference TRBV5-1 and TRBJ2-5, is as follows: KAGVTQTPRYLIKTRGQQVTLSCSPISGHRSVSWYQQTPGQGLQFLFEYFSETQRNKGNFPGRFSGRQFSNSRSEMNVSTLELGDSALYLCASSLASETQYFGPGTRLLVL.

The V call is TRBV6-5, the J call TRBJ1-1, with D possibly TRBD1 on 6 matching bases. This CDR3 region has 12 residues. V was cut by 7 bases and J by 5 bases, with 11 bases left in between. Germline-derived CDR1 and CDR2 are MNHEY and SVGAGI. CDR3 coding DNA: TGTGCCAGCACAGACAGGAAGACTGAAGCTTTCTTT. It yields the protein CASTDRKTEAFF.

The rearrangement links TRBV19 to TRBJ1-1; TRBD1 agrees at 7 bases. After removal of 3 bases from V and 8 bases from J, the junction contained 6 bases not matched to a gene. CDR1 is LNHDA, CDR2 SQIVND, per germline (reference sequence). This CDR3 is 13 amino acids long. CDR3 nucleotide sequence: TGTGCCAGTAGTATCGGGACAGAATGCGAAGCTTTCTTT. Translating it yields CASSIGTECEAFF.

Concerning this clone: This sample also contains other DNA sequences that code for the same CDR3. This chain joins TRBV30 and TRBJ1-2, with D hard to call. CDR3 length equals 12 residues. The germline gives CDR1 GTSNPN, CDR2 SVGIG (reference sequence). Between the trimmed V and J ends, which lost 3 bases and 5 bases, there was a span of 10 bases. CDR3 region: CAWRSQAYGYTF. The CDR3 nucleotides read TGTGCCTGGAGAAGCCAGGCTTATGGCTACACCTTC. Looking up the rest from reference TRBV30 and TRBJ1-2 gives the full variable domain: SQTIHQWPATLVQPVGSPLSLECTVEGTSNPNLYWYRQAAGRGLQLLFYSVGIGQISSEVPQNLSASRPQDRQFILSSKKLLLSDSGFYLCAWRSQAYGYTFGSGTRLTVV.

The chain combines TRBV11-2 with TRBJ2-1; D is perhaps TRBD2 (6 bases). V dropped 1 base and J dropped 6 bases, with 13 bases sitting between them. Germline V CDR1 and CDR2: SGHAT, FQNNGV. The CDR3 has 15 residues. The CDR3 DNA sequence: TGTGCCAGCAGCTTAGCGGTTCTAGCGCGCAATGAGCAGTTCTTC. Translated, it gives CASSLAVLARNEQFF.

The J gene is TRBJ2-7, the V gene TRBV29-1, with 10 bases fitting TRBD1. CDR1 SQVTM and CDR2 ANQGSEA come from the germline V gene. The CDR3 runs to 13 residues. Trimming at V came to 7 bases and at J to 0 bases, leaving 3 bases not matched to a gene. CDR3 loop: CSARQGASYEQYF. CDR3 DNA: TGCAGCGCTCGACAGGGGGCCTCCTACGAGCAGTACTTC.

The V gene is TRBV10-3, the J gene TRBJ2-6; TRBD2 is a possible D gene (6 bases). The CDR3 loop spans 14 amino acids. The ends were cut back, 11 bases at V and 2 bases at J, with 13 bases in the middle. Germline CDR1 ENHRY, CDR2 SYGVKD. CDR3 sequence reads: CASDPGAGANVLTF. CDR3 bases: TGTGCCTCCGATCCGGGGGCTGGGGCCAACGTCCTGACTTTC.

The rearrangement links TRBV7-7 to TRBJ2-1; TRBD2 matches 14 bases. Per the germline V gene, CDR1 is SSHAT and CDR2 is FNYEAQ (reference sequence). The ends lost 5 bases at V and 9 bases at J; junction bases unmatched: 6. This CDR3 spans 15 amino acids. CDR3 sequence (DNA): TGTGCCAGCAGCCTGGGACTAGCGGGAGTCGGTGAGCAGTTCTTC. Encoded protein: CASSLGLAGVGEQFF.

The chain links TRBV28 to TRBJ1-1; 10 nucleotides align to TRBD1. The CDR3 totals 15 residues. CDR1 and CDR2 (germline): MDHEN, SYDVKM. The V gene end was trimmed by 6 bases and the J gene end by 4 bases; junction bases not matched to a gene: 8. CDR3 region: CASSPPGQGVTEAFF. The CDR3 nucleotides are TGTGCCAGCAGCCCCCCAGGACAGGGGGTCACTGAAGCTTTCTTT.